The 26 T cell receptor beta chains below all came from one sample that was sequenced in a study of naive and memory T cell subsets (dated by TCRdb to about 2017). The method behind the library was UMI-ligation and nested PCR. The sequencer was an Illumina MiSeq. To cover both TRBC1 and TRBC2, the beta constant-region primer consisted of an equimolar mix of two oligonucleotides. The ligated cDNA went through four rounds of PCR with nested alpha and beta constant-region primers together with the SP2 primer. TCRdb trimmed the raw reads at Q25, called clones with MiXCR and kept productive beta chains. Merged by CDR3 protein, the rows form single entries marked with the most common genes and DNA. This sample gives 130,000 or so distinct CDR3 sequences in total; 36% of them show up just once. Roughly 0.86% of the sample goes to the ten largest clones. The sample taken for sequencing was central memory CD4+ T cells from blood. According to the study, the label for this sample's cell subset or site signals: central memory, CD45RA- CD27+. Source of these receptors: a human donor in good health.

The V call is TRBV5-1, the J call TRBJ1-1; D is perhaps TRBD1 (6 bases). CDR1 SGHRS and CDR2 YFSETQ come from the germline V gene. This CDR3 is built from 14 residues. V lost 1 base and J 6 bases, leaving 13 bases between the germline ends. The CDR3, as DNA: TGCGCCAGCAGCTTGTCCGGGACAACTCCTGAAGCTTTCTTT. This gives the protein CASSLSGTTPEAFF.

This clonotype was detected a few times. V and J are TRBV12-3 or TRBV12-4 and TRBJ2-1; D unclear. CDR3 length: 17 amino acids. With 5 bases removed from V and 3 bases from J, the gap between germline ends came to 20 bases. The DNA of the CDR3 is TGTGCCAGCAGTCCTACTGCCGGATTGGGCCGCTACAATGAGCAGTTCTTC. It encodes CASSPTAGLGRYNEQFF.

This clonotype was detected a few times. V usage is TRBV20-1 and J usage is TRBJ2-5; TRBD1 agrees at 9 bases. This CDR3 region has 14 residues. Germline CDR1 is DFQATT and CDR2 is SNEGSKA (reference sequence). After removal of 0 bases from V and 6 bases from J, the junction contained 5 bases not matched to a gene. The CDR3 spells CSARDGQGLKTQYF. The CDR3 DNA is TGCAGTGCTAGAGATGGACAGGGGTTAAAGACCCAGTACTTC.

The chain couples TRBV27 to TRBJ2-1; 9 bases fit TRBD2. There are 18 residues in the CDR3. The germline CDR1 and CDR2 sequences are MNHEY and SMNVEV (reference sequence). Trimming took 3 bases from V and 8 from J; bases not matched to a gene: 17. DNA of the CDR3: TGTGCCAGCAGTTTGGCCCCCGGGATGGCGGGAGGGAGGGATGAGCAGTTCTTC. Translating gives CASSLAPGMAGGRDEQFF.

The sample holds a few counts of this clonotype. The chain recombines TRBV6-5 with TRBJ1-6; D remains unclear. The CDR3 spans 14 residues. V lost 6 bases and J 5 bases, leaving 11 bases between the germline ends. Germline CDR1 is MNHEY and CDR2 is SVGAGI. Here the CDR3 reads CASSPGQHNSPLHF. CDR3 nucleotides: TGTGCCAGCAGCCCCGGGCAGCATAATTCACCCCTCCACTTT.

The genes are TRBV28 and TRBJ2-3; D call uncertain. Trimming cost V 5 bases and J 3 bases, with 12 bases left between them. CDR3 length equals 14 residues. Germline CDR1 reads MDHEN; CDR2 reads SYDVKM. The CDR3 protein is CASSPPRLTDTQYF. In nucleotides, the CDR3 is TGTGCCAGCAGTCCGCCTAGATTGACAGATACGCAGTATTTT.

V and J are TRBV12-3 or TRBV12-4 and TRBJ1-5; D is unresolved. Deletions cut 5 bases from V and 5 bases from J, with 7 bases between. There are 12 residues in the CDR3. The DNA of the CDR3 is TGTGCCAGCAGTAGGGTCGATCAGCCCCAGCATTTT. Encoded protein: CASSRVDQPQHF.

This clonotype was seen repeatedly, ten times or more. The gene calls are TRBV5-6 and TRBJ2-3; 10 bases are shared with TRBD1. This CDR3 region has 16 residues. J was trimmed by 2 bases and V by 3 bases; bases with no gene match: 6. CDR1 and CDR2 (germline): SGHDT, YYEEEE. For the CDR3, the DNA is TGTGCCAGCAGCTGGGGACAGGGGCCCCTCACAGATACGCAGTATTTT. This gives the protein CASSWGQGPLTDTQYF.

The V call is TRBV5-6, the J call TRBJ2-7; 11 positions match TRBD1. The ends lost 3 bases at V and 6 bases at J; junction bases unmatched: 11. This CDR3 has 16 amino acids. Germline V gives CDR1 SGHDT, CDR2 YYEEEE. This CDR3 reads CASSSYIWTGGFEQYF. As DNA, the CDR3 is TGTGCCAGCAGCTCCTACATCTGGACAGGGGGCTTCGAGCAGTACTTC. Complete variable domain (other parts from reference TRBV5-6 and TRBJ2-7): DAGVTQSPTHLIKTRGQQVTLRCSPKSGHDTVSWYQQALGQGPQFIFQYYEEEERQRGNFPDRFSGHQFPNYSSELNVNALLLGDSALYLCASSSYIWTGGFEQYFGPGTRLTVT.

This clonotype showed up just once. The chain links TRBV6-2 or TRBV6-3 to TRBJ2-5; TRBD1 matches 8 bases. V shed 4 bases, J shed 2 bases, and the junction held 6 bases outside the gene matches. The CDR3 runs to 15 residues. Germline assignment: CDR1 MNHEY and CDR2 SVGEGT. The DNA of the CDR3 is TGTGCCAGCAGTTCACTCCGGGACAGGCAAGAGACCCAGTACTTC. Its protein is CASSSLRDRQETQYF.

The chain uses TRBV12-3 or TRBV12-4 and TRBJ1-2, with D uncertain. The CDR3 is 13 residues long. The V end lost 4 bases, the J end lost 4 bases, and 10 bases lay between the germline ends. CDR3 loop: CASSYGRTYGYTF. The CDR3 nucleotides read TGTGCCAGCAGTTATGGCAGGACCTATGGCTACACCTTC.

A few counts support this clonotype. This rearrangement joins TRBV24-1 to TRBJ2-7; no definite D call. Deletions cut 0 bases from V and 10 bases from J, with 9 bases between. The germline CDR1 and CDR2 sequences are KGHDR and SFDVKD. The CDR3 runs 12 residues. The chain's CDR3 is CATSDLWVGQYF. In DNA form, the CDR3 reads TGTGCCACCAGTGATTTGTGGGTAGGACAGTACTTC.

V is TRBV12-3 or TRBV12-4 and J is TRBJ2-5; 7 bases line up with TRBD2. V was pared by 3 bases and J by 1 base, with 5 bases of the junction left unmatched. The CDR3 has 15 residues. The CDR3 coding sequence is TGTGCCAGCAGTTTCCCGGGAGGACTCCAAGAGACCCAGTACTTC. Protein: CASSFPGGLQETQYF.

The rearrangement links TRBV2 to TRBJ2-7, with unresolved D. CDR1 and CDR2 (germline): SNHLY, FYNNEI. The CDR3 contains 15 residues. The V and J ends lost 2 bases and 1 base respectively, with 12 bases between them. The CDR3 coding sequence is TGTGCCAGCAGTGAAAACATCGATAGATCCTACGAGCAGTACTTC. This codes for CASSENIDRSYEQYF.

J is TRBJ1-6 and V is TRBV6-5; D not resolved. The CDR3 consists of 17 residues. Trimming took off 0 bases at V and 0 bases at J, with 9 bases between the two ends. Germline loops: CDR1 MNHEY, CDR2 SVGAGI. CDR3 region: CASSYSLSSSYNSPLHF. DNA for the CDR3: TGTGCCAGCAGTTACTCATTGTCAAGCTCCTATAATTCACCCCTCCACTTT.

This clonotype came up a few times. This chain links TRBV20-1 with TRBJ2-3; D remains ambiguous. V lost 2 bases to trimming and J lost 0 bases, with 9 bases between them. Germline lookup yields CDR1 DFQATT and CDR2 SNEGSKA (reference sequence). The CDR3 contains 14 residues. The CDR3 spells CSARIPSSTDTQYF. The DNA for the CDR3 is TGCAGTGCTAGAATTCCTTCTAGCACAGATACGCAGTATTTT.

This chain connects TRBV7-2 to TRBJ1-1, with 7 bases identical to TRBD1. The ends lost 1 base at V and 4 bases at J; junction bases unmatched: 6. The length of the CDR3 is 15 residues. Germline V gene lookup returns CDR1 SGHTA and CDR2 FQGNSA. The CDR3 region has the DNA TGTGCCAGCAGCTTAGAAGTAGGGGGCGGCACTGAAGCTTTCTTT. Translated, it gives CASSLEVGGGTEAFF.

The rearrangement joins TRBV20-1 to TRBJ2-7; D may be TRBD1 or TRBD2 (5 bases each). This CDR3 spans 13 amino acids. Per germline, CDR1 DFQATT and CDR2 SNEGSKA (reference sequence). V was shortened by 6 bases and J by 2 bases, with 14 bases between the two germline ends. CDR3: CSAYWDRTYEQYF. The CDR3 region has the DNA TGCAGTGCCTACTGGGACCGTACCTACGAGCAGTACTTC.

CDR3 sequence (DNA): TGTGCCAGCAGTGTGGAGGGGATCGGCACTGAAGCTTTCTTT. This codes for CASSVEGIGTEAFF. J is TRBJ1-1 and V is TRBV2; D is possibly TRBD1 (5 bases). V lost 4 bases and J lost 4, with 13 bases in between. The CDR3 is 14 amino acids. Germline CDR1 and CDR2: SNHLY and FYNNEI.

The J gene is TRBJ2-1, the V gene TRBV7-3, with TRBD1 matching 7 bases. J lost 6 bases, V lost 2 bases, and 10 bases had no gene match. This CDR3 has 16 residues. The germline V gene encodes CDR1 SGHTA and CDR2 FQGTGA. The CDR3 protein is CASSLWTGRIGNEQFF. The DNA of the CDR3 is TGTGCCAGCAGCTTATGGACAGGACGGATTGGCAATGAGCAGTTCTTC. The full variable domain, with the rest looked up from reference TRBV7-3 and TRBJ2-1, is GAGVSQTPSNKVTEKGKYVELRCDPISGHTALYWYRQSLGQGPEFLIYFQGTGAADDSGLPNDRFFAVRPEGSVSTLKIQRTERGDSAVYLCASSLWTGRIGNEQFFGPGTRLTVL.

In this sample, this clonotype turned up a few times. The genes are TRBV7-2 and TRBJ2-3, with a possible D match to TRBD2 (5 bases). This CDR3 has 17 amino acids. Trimming left V 2 bases short and J 1 base short, with 16 bases between. Germline V gene data show CDR1 as SGHTA and CDR2 as FQGNSA. CDR3 protein: CASSLSGITKGTDTQYF. CDR3 bases: TGTGCCAGCAGCTTATCCGGGATAACTAAGGGCACAGATACGCAGTATTTT.

The rearrangement links TRBV29-1 to TRBJ2-1, with 15 bases matching TRBD2. The junction had 11 bases not matched to a gene; V was cut back by 6 bases and J by 8 bases. The CDR3 extends over 16 amino acids. Germline lookup yields CDR1 SQVTM and CDR2 ANQGSEA. CDR3 region: CSVAGLAGGIGHEQFF. For the CDR3, the DNA is TGCAGCGTCGCCGGACTAGCGGGAGGGATTGGCCATGAGCAGTTCTTC.

J is TRBJ1-1 and V is TRBV5-1, with D maybe TRBD1 (6 bases). CDR1 is SGHRS, CDR2 YFSETQ, per germline. V lost 4 bases and J lost 1, with 14 bases in between. This CDR3 has 15 amino acids. The CDR3 reads CASSPGRGANTEAFF. The CDR3 nucleotides are TGCGCCAGCAGCCCTGGGAGGGGGGCGAACACTGAAGCTTTCTTT.

This sequence joins TRBV12-3 or TRBV12-4 and TRBJ2-1; 14 positions match TRBD2. V shed 4 bases, J shed 4 bases, and the junction held 6 bases outside the gene matches. The CDR3 is 17 amino acids. As DNA, the CDR3 is TGTGCCAGCAGTTCCTCAGGGACTAGCGGGGGTTACAATGAGCAGTTCTTC. Translated, it gives CASSSSGTSGGYNEQFF.

This clonotype was seen many times. The chain has TRBV24-1 and TRBJ2-1, with 7 positions matching TRBD1. V lost 5 bases, J lost 0 bases, and 6 bases stayed unmatched. CDR1 and CDR2 from the germline V gene are KGHDR and SFDVKD. The CDR3 has 16 residues. DNA of the CDR3: TGTGCCACCAGTGGAGGGGACAGTCTCTCCTACAATGAGCAGTTCTTC. Protein product: CATSGGDSLSYNEQFF.

This sequence joins TRBV5-1 and TRBJ1-4; no definite D call. The CDR3 consists of 14 residues. The V and J ends lost 3 bases and 5 bases respectively, with 11 bases between them. CDR1 and CDR2 (germline): SGHRS, YFSETQ. The CDR3 reads CASSSAGLNEKLFF. CDR3 bases: TGCGCCAGCAGCTCAGCAGGACTGAATGAAAAACTGTTTTTT.